A single sample is the source of the 2 T cell receptor beta chains below, sequenced in a study of graft-versus-host responses after intestinal transplantation. These TCRs' antigens remain unknown. The method was immunoSEQ multiplex PCR; TCRdb's version includes in-frame clones alone and lacks a portion of them. The sample contains tens of thousands of clones, 65% to 85% of which appear only once. Specimen: unstimulated CD4+ T cells sorted from spleen or lymph node cells, collected before transplant. The receptors derive from a human donor who was the organ donor for an intestinal transplant.

The V call is TRBV18, the J call TRBJ1-3; 8 nucleotides line up with TRBD1. V was pared by 2 bases and J by 4 bases, with 7 bases of the junction left unmatched. This CDR3 has 16 residues. CDR1 is KGHSH and CDR2 is LQKENI in the germline V gene. CDR3 sequence (DNA): TGTGCCAGCTCACCAATCTCCAGGGGGCAAGGAAACACCATATATTTT. Its translation is CASSPISRGQGNTIYF.

J is TRBJ2-2 and V is TRBV30; 11 bases map to TRBD1. CDR3 length: 14 residues. Trimming cost V 4 bases and J 4 bases; bases outside gene matches: 2. Per the germline V gene, CDR1 is GTSNPN and CDR2 is SVGIG (reference sequence). As DNA, the CDR3 is TGTGCCTGGATGGACAGGGGGCGCACCGGGGAGCTGTTTTTT. Encoded protein: CAWMDRGRTGELFF.